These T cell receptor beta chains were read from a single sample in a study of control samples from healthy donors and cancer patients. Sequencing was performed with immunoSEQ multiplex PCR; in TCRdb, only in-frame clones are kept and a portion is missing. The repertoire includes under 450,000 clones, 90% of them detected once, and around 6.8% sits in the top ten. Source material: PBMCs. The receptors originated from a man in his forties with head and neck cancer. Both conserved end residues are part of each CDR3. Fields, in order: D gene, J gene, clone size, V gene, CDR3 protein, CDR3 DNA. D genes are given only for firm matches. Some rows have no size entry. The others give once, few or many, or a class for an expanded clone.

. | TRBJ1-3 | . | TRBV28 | CASSLTTTAGGHTIYF | TGTGCCAGCAGTTTAACTACTACAGCCGGTGGACACACCATATATTTT
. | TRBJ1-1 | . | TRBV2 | CASVQGSEAFF | TGTGCCAGCGTACAGGGCTCTGAAGCTTTCTTT
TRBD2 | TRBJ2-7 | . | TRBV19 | CASSIDLSLAGDEQYF | TGTGCCAGTAGTATAGATCTAAGTCTAGCGGGAGACGAGCAGTACTTC
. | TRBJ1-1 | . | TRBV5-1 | CASSLEAPNTEAFF | TGCGCCAGCAGCTTGGAGGCCCCGAACACTGAAGCTTTCTTT
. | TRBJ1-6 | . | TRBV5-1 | CASSAPGVRGSPLHF | TGCGCCAGCAGCGCACCCGGGGTCCGAGGCTCACCCCTCCACTTT
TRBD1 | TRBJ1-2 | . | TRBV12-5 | CASGPDRGLWGYTF | TGTGCTAGTGGTCCCGACAGGGGGCTTTGGGGCTACACCTTC
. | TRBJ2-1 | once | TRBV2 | CASQPRDNEQFF | TGTGCCAGCCAGCCCAGAGACAATGAGCAGTTCTTC
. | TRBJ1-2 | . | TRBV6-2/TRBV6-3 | CASSLNDGGVSYGYTF | TGTGCCAGCAGCCTTAATGACGGGGGCGTCTCCTATGGCTACACCTTC
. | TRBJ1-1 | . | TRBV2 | CASRQMANTEAFF | TGTGCCAGCAGGCAAATGGCGAACACTGAAGCTTTCTTT
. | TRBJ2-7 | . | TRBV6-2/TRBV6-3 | CASSYSGSWGSTYEQYF | TGTGCCAGCAGTTACTCGGGGTCGTGGGGTTCGACCTACGAGCAGTACTTC
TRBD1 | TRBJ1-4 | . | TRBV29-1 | CSVSTGSREKLFF | TGCAGCGTGTCGACAGGGTCGCGTGAAAAACTGTTTTTT
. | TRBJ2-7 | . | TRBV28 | CASSLTLQGGALGEQYF | TGTGCCAGCAGCCTCACCCTGCAAGGGGGGGCGTTAGGCGAGCAGTACTTC
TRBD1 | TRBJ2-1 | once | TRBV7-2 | CASSPSLDRGPNEQFF | TGTGCCAGCAGCCCTTCCTTAGACAGGGGGCCAAATGAGCAGTTCTTC
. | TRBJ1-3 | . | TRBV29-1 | CSGWAGNSGNTIYF | TGCAGCGGGTGGGCAGGTAACTCTGGAAACACCATATATTTT
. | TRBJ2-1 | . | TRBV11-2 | CASSPGTFNEQFF | TGTGCCAGCAGCCCCGGGACTTTCAATGAGCAGTTCTTC
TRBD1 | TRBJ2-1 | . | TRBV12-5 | CASGLGGTGLNEQFF | TGTGCTAGTGGTTTGGGCGGGACAGGGCTGAATGAGCAGTTCTTC
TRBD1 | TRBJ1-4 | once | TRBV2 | CASSSQTGWNEKLFF | TGTGCCAGCAGTAGCCAGACAGGGTGGAATGAAAAACTGTTTTTT
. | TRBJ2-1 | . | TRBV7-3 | CASSSQGGWNEQFF | TGTGCCAGCAGCTCGCAAGGGGGGTGGAATGAGCAGTTCTTC
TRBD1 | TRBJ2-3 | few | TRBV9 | CASSVSSGQGFTDTQYF | TGTGCCAGCAGCGTAAGCTCTGGACAGGGGTTCACAGATACGCAGTATTTT
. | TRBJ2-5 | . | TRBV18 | CASSPTEGQETQYF | TGTGCCAGCTCGCCAACGGAGGGACAAGAGACCCAGTACTTC
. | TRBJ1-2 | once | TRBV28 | CASSGELALYGYTF | TGTGCCAGCTCGGGAGAGCTTGCATTGTATGGCTACACCTTC
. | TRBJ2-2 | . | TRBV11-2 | CASSLDTTLLGELFF | TGTGCCAGCAGCTTAGATACGACCTTACTCGGGGAGCTGTTTTTT
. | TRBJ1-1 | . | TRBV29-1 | CSESPSNTEAFF | TGCAGTGAAAGTCCCTCGAACACTGAAGCTTTCTTT
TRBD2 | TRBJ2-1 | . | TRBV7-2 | CASSFLNGLAGEQFF | TGTGCCAGCAGCTTTCTCAATGGACTAGCGGGTGAGCAGTTCTTC
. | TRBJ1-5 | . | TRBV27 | CASSSMVSSNQPQHF | TGTGCCAGCAGCTCGATGGTGTCCAGCAATCAGCCCCAGCATTTT
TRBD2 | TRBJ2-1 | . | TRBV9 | CASSVAFERGGLNEQFF | TGTGCCAGCAGCGTAGCTTTCGAGCGGGGGGGCCTCAATGAGCAGTTCTTC
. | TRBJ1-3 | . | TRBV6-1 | CASSEHRPSGNTIYF | TGTGCCAGCAGTGAACACCGTCCCTCTGGAAACACCATATATTTT
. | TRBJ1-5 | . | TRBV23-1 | CASSPYFTHHRSTQHF | TGCGCCAGCAGTCCGTACTTCACCCACCACCGATCGACCCAGCATTTT
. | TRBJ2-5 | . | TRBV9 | CASSKYQETQYF | TGTGCCAGCAGCAAGTACCAAGAGACCCAGTACTTC
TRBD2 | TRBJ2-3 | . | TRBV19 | CASSPSTSGSTDTQYF | TGTGCCAGTAGTCCATCGACTAGCGGGAGCACAGATACGCAGTATTTT
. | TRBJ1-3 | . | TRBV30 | CAWSVHQTSGNTIYF | TGTGCCTGGAGTGTACATCAGACCTCTGGAAACACCATATATTTT
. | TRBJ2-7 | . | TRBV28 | CATSDSSYEQYF | TGTGCCACCTCGGACAGCTCCTACGAGCAGTACTTC
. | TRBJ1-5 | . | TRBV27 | CASSLSSNQPQHF | TGTGCCAGCAGTTTATCGAGCAATCAGCCCCAGCATTTT
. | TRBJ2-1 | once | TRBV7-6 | CASSLKLEQFF | TGTGCCAGCAGCTTAAAGCTGGAGCAGTTCTTC
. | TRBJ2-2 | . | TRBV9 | CASRETLGNTGELFF | TGTGCCAGCAGGGAGACATTGGGGAACACCGGGGAGCTGTTTTTT
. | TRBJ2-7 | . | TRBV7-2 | CASSTGSRFYEQYF | TGTGCCAGCAGCACAGGGAGTCGATTCTACGAGCAGTACTTC
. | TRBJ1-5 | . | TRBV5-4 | CASSQGDQNGPQHF | TGTGCCAGCAGCCAGGGTGATCAGAACGGGCCCCAGCATTTT
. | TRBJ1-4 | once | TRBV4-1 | CASSPFSTVNEKLFF | TGCGCCAGCAGTCCTTTTTCCACGGTTAATGAAAAACTGTTTTTT
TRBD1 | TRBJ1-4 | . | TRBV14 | CASSLEGGTANEKLFF | TGTGCCAGCAGCCTAGAAGGAGGGACAGCTAATGAAAAACTGTTTTTT
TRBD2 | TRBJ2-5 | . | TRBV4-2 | CASSQVGLAGGGETQYF | TGTGCCAGCAGCCAAGTGGGACTAGCGGGAGGAGGCGAGACCCAGTACTTC
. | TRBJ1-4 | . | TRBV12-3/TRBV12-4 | CASTLDSVKLFF | TGTGCCAGCACTTTGGACAGCGTTAAACTGTTTTTT
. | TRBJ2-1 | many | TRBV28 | CASVRVLGNNEQFF | TGTGCCAGCGTGCGGGTACTGGGTAACAATGAGCAGTTCTTC
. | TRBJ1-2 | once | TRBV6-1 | CASSDAGTITPGYTF | TGTGCCAGCAGTGACGCCGGGACGATTACCCCTGGCTACACCTTC
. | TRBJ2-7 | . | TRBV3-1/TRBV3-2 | CASSPLRSTGEQYF | TGTGCCAGCAGCCCTCTCCGAAGTACTGGCGAGCAGTACTTC
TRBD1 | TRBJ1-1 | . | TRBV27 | CASSRTGGTEAFF | TGTGCCAGCAGTAGGACAGGGGGCACTGAAGCTTTCTTT
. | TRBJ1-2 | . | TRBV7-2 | CASSKAKTGYGYTF | TGTGCCAGCAGCAAGGCCAAAACGGGGTATGGCTACACCTTC
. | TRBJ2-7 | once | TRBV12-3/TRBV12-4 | CASSSDSTYEQYF | TGTGCCAGCAGTTCGGACAGTACCTACGAGCAGTACTTC
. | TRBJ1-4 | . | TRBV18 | CASSPLVATGGLFF | TGTGCCAGCTCACCATTAGTTGCTACCGGGGGACTGTTTTTT
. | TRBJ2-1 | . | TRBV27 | CASSLTGLLTYNEQFF | TGTGCCAGCAGTTTGACCGGACTCTTAACGTACAATGAGCAGTTCTTC
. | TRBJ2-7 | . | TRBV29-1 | CSVETGAISYF | TGCAGCGTTGAAACGGGGGCGATATCGTACTTC
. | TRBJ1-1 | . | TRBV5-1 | CASSPGRGNTEAFF | TGCGCCAGCAGCCCGGGGCGAGGGAACACTGAAGCTTTCTTT
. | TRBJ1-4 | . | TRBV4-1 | CASSQALTGRREKLFF | TGCGCCAGCAGCCAAGCCCTAACAGGTCGGCGTGAAAAACTGTTTTTT
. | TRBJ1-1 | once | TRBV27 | CASRTLGVGTEAFF | TGTGCCAGCAGAACTCTCGGGGTAGGTACTGAAGCTTTCTTT
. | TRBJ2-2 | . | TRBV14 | CASSLRHPNTGELFF | TGTGCCAGCAGCCTCCGACATCCGAACACCGGGGAGCTGTTTTTT
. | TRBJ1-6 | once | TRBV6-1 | CASSETTRRAHSPLHF | TGTGCCAGCAGTGAAACAACGCGTCGGGCTCATTCACCCCTCCACTTT